Listed below are T cell receptor beta chains from one sample, sequenced in a study of radiation and T cells in renal cell carcinoma. Clones were sequenced by immunoSEQ multiplex PCR, and TCRdb holds only the in-frame ones, with some missing. The table lists 90,000 to 95,000 clones, 82% of them singletons, with 5% to 8% in the top ten. The specimen comprised blood, sampled from a patient whose treatment included radiotherapy and nephrectomy. Receptors were obtained from a man in his sixties with renal cell carcinoma. The CDR3 runs from the conserved cysteine through the conserved F or W. D genes are given only for firm matches. The size of a clone is reported for some rows only, either as once, few or many, or as a class for expanded clones.

clone size,V gene,J gene,D gene,CDR3 protein,CDR3 DNA
NA,TRBV5-4,TRBJ2-1,NA,CASSLEVGSDEQFF,TGTGCCAGCAGCTTGGAAGTCGGATCGGATGAGCAGTTCTTC
once,TRBV6-5,TRBJ2-7,TRBD1,CASSYVRQGDPYEQYF,TGTGCCAGCAGTTACGTCCGACAGGGGGATCCCTACGAGCAGTACTTC
NA,TRBV7-2,TRBJ2-2,TRBD1,CASSLVGGPAGELFF,TGTGCCAGCAGCTTAGTAGGGGGCCCCGCCGGGGAGCTGTTTTTT
NA,TRBV7-6,TRBJ1-2,TRBD1,CASSTTDRGGSYGYTF,TGTGCCAGCAGCACAACAGACAGGGGAGGGTCCTATGGCTACACCTTC
NA,TRBV6-5,TRBJ2-3,NA,CASSYGQYTDTQYF,TGTGCCAGCAGTTATGGGCAGTACACAGATACGCAGTATTTT
NA,TRBV28,TRBJ2-7,NA,CASSESVYEQYF,TGTGCCAGCAGTGAGAGCGTCTACGAGCAGTACTTC
few,TRBV5-1,TRBJ1-1,NA,CASSLDSGLEAFF,TGCGCCAGCAGCTTGGATTCGGGCCTTGAAGCTTTCTTT
many,TRBV9,TRBJ1-5,NA,CASSVGDQPQHF,TGTGCCAGCAGCGTAGGGGATCAGCCCCAGCATTTT
NA,TRBV28,TRBJ1-2,NA,CASGTRWAHF,TGTGCCAGCGGCACGAGGTGGGCCCACTTC
NA,TRBV4-1,TRBJ1-5,NA,CASSQEGSESQPQHF,TGCGCCAGCAGCCAAGAAGGTTCCGAATCTCAGCCCCAGCATTTT
NA,TRBV9,TRBJ1-2,NA,CASSGYSNYGYTF,TGTGCCAGCAGCGGCTACAGTAACTATGGCTACACCTTC
NA,TRBV9,TRBJ2-7,TRBD2,CASSVTSVVGEQYF,TGTGCCAGCAGCGTAACTAGCGTAGTGGGCGAGCAGTACTTC
NA,TRBV4-2,TRBJ2-5,TRBD2,CASSPGGRGEETQYF,TGTGCCAGCAGCCCCGGGGGGAGGGGAGAAGAGACCCAGTACTTC
NA,TRBV9,TRBJ2-7,NA,CASSSSPRRVYEQYF,TGTGCCAGCAGCTCTAGCCCCCGGAGGGTCTACGAGCAGTACTTC
NA,TRBV28,TRBJ2-7,NA,CASSLSGTTYEQYF,TGTGCCAGCAGTTTATCAGGGACAACCTACGAGCAGTACTTC
NA,TRBV6-5,TRBJ1-2,NA,CASMGSGFNYGYTF,TGTGCCAGCATGGGCTCGGGGTTTAACTATGGCTACACCTTC
NA,TRBV2,TRBJ2-5,NA,CASTIGYQETQYF,TGTGCCAGCACGATTGGCTACCAAGAGACCCAGTACTTC
NA,TRBV6-5,TRBJ1-2,TRBD1,CASSRQGADGYTF,TGTGCCAGCAGTCGGCAGGGGGCCGATGGCTACACCTTC
few,TRBV5-8,TRBJ1-2,NA,CASSLAGVYGYTF,TGTGCCAGCAGCTTGGCAGGGGTTTATGGCTACACCTTC
NA,TRBV28,TRBJ2-2,TRBD2,CASTIAGLNTGELFF,TGTGCCAGCACTATAGCGGGTCTGAACACCGGGGAGCTGTTTTTT
NA,TRBV11-3,TRBJ2-7,TRBD1,CASSSSGTVPYEQYF,TGTGCCAGCAGCTCCTCCGGGACAGTCCCCTACGAGCAGTACTTC
NA,TRBV5-1,TRBJ2-1,NA,CASSTGGGENEQFF,TGCGCCAGCAGCACAGGCGGGGGCGAGAATGAGCAGTTCTTC
few,TRBV27,TRBJ2-2,NA,CASSPLLGSGELFF,TGTGCCAGCAGTCCTCTTTTGGGGAGCGGGGAGCTGTTTTTT
NA,TRBV5-1,TRBJ1-1,TRBD1,CASSVPGTGRTEAFF,TGCGCCAGCAGCGTCCCCGGGACAGGTCGCACTGAAGCTTTCTTT
NA,TRBV20-1,TRBJ2-1,NA,CSARPVNEQFF,TGCAGTGCCCGCCCTGTTAATGAGCAGTTCTTC
NA,TRBV28,TRBJ1-5,NA,CASSTGRRGNNQPQHF,TGTGCCAGCAGTACCGGGCGGCGCGGAAACAATCAGCCCCAGCATTTT
NA,TRBV19,TRBJ2-5,TRBD2,CASSIGTSGRRETQYF,TGTGCCAGTAGTATAGGGACTAGCGGGCGAAGGGAGACCCAGTACTTC
NA,TRBV7-9,TRBJ2-3,NA,CASSPRRTGTLLRGDTQYF,TGTGCCAGCAGCCCCCGGAGGACCGGGACCCTTCTTCGGGGAGATACGCAGTATTTT
once,TRBV6-5,TRBJ2-1,NA,CASNRDGEQFF,TGTGCCAGCAATAGGGACGGCGAGCAGTTCTTC
NA,TRBV4-2,TRBJ1-2,NA,CASSPGGGNYGYTF,TGTGCCAGCAGCCCTGGAGGGGGGAACTATGGCTACACCTTC
NA,TRBV29-1,TRBJ2-2,NA,CSVEDRSAGELFF,TGCAGCGTTGAAGATCGAAGCGCCGGGGAGCTGTTTTTT
NA,TRBV7-8,TRBJ2-1,NA,CASSLEGGISYNEQFF,TGTGCCAGCAGCTTAGAGGGCGGGATTTCCTACAATGAGCAGTTCTTC
NA,TRBV18,TRBJ2-2,NA,CATVRGPRNTGELFF,TGTGCCACCGTCAGGGGTCCGCGCAACACCGGGGAGCTGTTTTTT
NA,TRBV10-3,TRBJ2-5,NA,CAISGGGAGTQYF,TGTGCCATCAGCGGGGGAGGTGCAGGGACCCAGTACTTC
once,TRBV6-4,TRBJ2-1,TRBD2,CASSGREGREQFF,TGTGCCAGCAGTGGTCGGGAGGGCCGCGAGCAGTTCTTC
NA,TRBV7-9,TRBJ1-2,TRBD1,CASSPQSGGLNGYTF,TGTGCCAGCAGCCCTCAGTCAGGGGGCTTGAATGGCTACACCTTC
NA,TRBV7-2,TRBJ2-1,TRBD2,CASSLVGGGNYNEQFF,TGTGCCAGCAGCTTAGTCGGCGGGGGGAACTACAATGAGCAGTTCTTC
NA,TRBV19,TRBJ2-7,NA,CASSRGRAPYEQYF,TGTGCCAGTAGTAGGGGGAGAGCCCCCTACGAGCAGTACTTC
NA,TRBV7-8,TRBJ2-7,NA,CASSLALDRTYEQYF,TGTGCCAGCAGCTTAGCGCTTGACAGAACCTACGAGCAGTACTTC
NA,TRBV20-1,TRBJ2-3,NA,CSAEIADTQYF,TGCAGTGCCGAGATTGCAGATACGCAGTATTTT
once,TRBV11-2,TRBJ1-1,NA,CASSLDGGLIFTEAFF,TGTGCCAGCAGCTTAGATGGAGGATTAATCTTCACTGAAGCTTTCTTT
once,TRBV5-1,TRBJ1-4,NA,CASSEGGSNEKLFF,TGCGCCAGCAGCGAAGGGGGAAGTAATGAAAAACTGTTTTTT
NA,TRBV7-3,TRBJ2-2,NA,CASSIGQYTGELFF,TGTGCCAGCAGCATCGGACAGTACACCGGGGAGCTGTTTTTT
NA,TRBV7-9,TRBJ2-1,TRBD2,CASSLETSGLFDEQFF,TGTGCCAGCAGCTTAGAAACTAGCGGCCTCTTCGATGAGCAGTTCTTC
NA,TRBV9,TRBJ1-2,NA,CASSVWGNYGYTF,TGTGCCAGCAGCGTATGGGGAAACTATGGCTACACCTTC